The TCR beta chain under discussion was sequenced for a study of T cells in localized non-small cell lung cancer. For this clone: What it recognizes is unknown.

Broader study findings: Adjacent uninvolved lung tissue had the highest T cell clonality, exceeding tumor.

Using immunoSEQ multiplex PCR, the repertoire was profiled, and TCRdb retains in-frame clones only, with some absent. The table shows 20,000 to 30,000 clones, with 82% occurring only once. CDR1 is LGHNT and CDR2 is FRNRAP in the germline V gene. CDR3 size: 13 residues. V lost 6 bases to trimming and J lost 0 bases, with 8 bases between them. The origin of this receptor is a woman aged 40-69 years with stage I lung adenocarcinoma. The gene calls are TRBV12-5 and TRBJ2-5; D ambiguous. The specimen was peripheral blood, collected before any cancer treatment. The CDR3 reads CASGPEYQETQYF. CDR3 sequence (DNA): TGTGCTAGTGGACCAGAGTACCAAGAGACCCAGTACTTC.